Each of the 28 T cell receptor beta chains below was sequenced from the same sample in a study of T cell repertoires in cytomegalovirus infection. TCRdb recomputed calls from the reads with MiXCR, one row per CDR3 protein. The data show 200,000 to 300,000 distinct CDR3 sequences, around 6.6% seen once. Sample: PBMCs. These receptors were collected from a human donor in good health (CMV status not recorded). Some clones in this sample may be carry-over from other donors' samples.

This clonotype was seen many times. The J gene is TRBJ2-3, the V gene TRBV4-3; unclear D gene. In germline, CDR1 is LGHNA, CDR2 YSLEER. CDR3 size: 12 residues. V lost 2 bases and J lost 3, with 3 bases in between. The CDR3 DNA is TGCGCCAGCAGCCAAAGTACAGATACGCAGTATTTT. This translates into CASSQSTDTQYF.

This clonotype was seen ten or more times. The V and J genes are TRBV5-6 and TRBJ2-5, with unresolved D. The CDR3 spans 14 residues. CDR1 and CDR2 (germline): SGHDT, YYEEEE. V was cut by 6 bases and J by 1 base, with 13 bases left in between. The CDR3 reads CASTLRGAQETQYF. CDR3 sequence (DNA): TGTGCCAGCACCTTACGTGGAGCCCAAGAGACCCAGTACTTC.

This clonotype was picked up many times. The chain is built from TRBV4-3 and TRBJ1-5; possibly TRBD1 for D (6 bases). V shed 0 bases and J shed 3 bases, with 15 bases lying between them. The V gene's germline CDR1 is LGHNA and CDR2 YSLEER. The CDR3 spans 17 residues. CDR3 region: CASSQDANREINQPQHF. The CDR3 nucleotides read TGCGCCAGCAGCCAAGATGCAAACAGGGAAATCAATCAGCCCCAGCATTTT.

This clonotype was detected ten times or more. This chain connects TRBV7-2 to TRBJ1-2; D is unresolved. The CDR3 has 12 residues. V was clipped by 5 bases and J by 3 bases, with 7 bases between them. CDR1 SGHTA and CDR2 FQGNSA come from the germline V gene. CDR3 coding DNA: TGTGCCAGCAGCCCGGACGACTATGGCTACACCTTC. It encodes CASSPDDYGYTF.

In regard to this clonotype: This may come from a read error, since a much larger clone is one base off. The rearrangement uses TRBV29-1 and TRBJ1-5, with 8 bases lining up with TRBD1. The V gene's germline CDR1 is SQVTM and CDR2 ANQGSEA. This CDR3 has 13 amino acids. CDR3 DNA: TGCAGCGTTGCGACAGGGGTACGTCAGTCCCAGCATTTT. This gives the protein CSVATGVRQSQHF. The entire variable domain, with the rest obtained from reference TRBV29-1 and TRBJ1-5, is as follows: SAVISQKPSRDICQRGTSLTIQCQVDSQVTMMFWYRQQPGQSLTLIATANQGSEATYESGFVIDKFPISRPNLTFSTLTVSNMSPEDSSIYLCSVATGVRQSQHFGDGTRLSIL.

This clonotype was seen many times. The rearrangement uses TRBV5-1 and TRBJ2-7, with 9 bases lining up with TRBD1. V lost 4 bases to trimming and J lost 4 bases; unmatched junction nucleotides: 18. Germline V gene sequence: CDR1 SGHRS, CDR2 YFSETQ. The CDR3 sequence is 18 residues long. The CDR3 coding sequence is TGCGCCAGCAGCACCGACAGGGGGTTCTCCACCCGGGGATACGAGCAGTACTTC. Protein product: CASSTDRGFSTRGYEQYF.

There are many counts of this clonotype. The V gene is TRBV5-1, the J gene TRBJ1-1; TRBD1 is a possible D gene (5 bases). Germline values: CDR1 SGHRS, CDR2 YFSETQ. Trimming removed 0 bases at V and 8 bases at J, with 8 bases between. CDR3 length: 12 amino acids. The CDR3 here is CASSLVRTEAFF. CDR3 DNA: TGCGCCAGCAGCTTGGTTAGGACAGAAGCTTTCTTT.

The sample holds many counts of this clonotype. The genes are TRBV19 and TRBJ2-7, with D possibly matching TRBD1 (5 bases). The CDR3 length is 13 residues. V gave up 5 bases and J gave up 1 base, with 9 bases separating them. Looked up from germline, CDR1 is LNHDA and CDR2 is SQIVND (reference sequence). CDR3 sequence: CASSPTVSYEQYF. CDR3 coding DNA: TGTGCCAGTAGTCCGACAGTGTCCTACGAGCAGTACTTC.

This clonotype was counted many times. This chain uses TRBV10-3 with TRBJ1-4, with 8 bases fitting TRBD1. Germline loops: CDR1 ENHRY, CDR2 SYGVKD. The CDR3 extends over 15 amino acids. Trimming took 2 bases from V and 3 from J; bases not matched to a gene: 2. The CDR3: CAISEDRGANEKLFF. CDR3 DNA sequence: TGTGCCATCAGTGAGGACAGGGGAGCTAATGAAAAACTGTTTTTT.

This clonotype showed up just a few times. The gene calls are TRBV29-1 and TRBJ1-1; 12 nucleotides line up with TRBD1. J lost 8 bases, V lost 7 bases, and 11 bases had no gene match. The CDR3 extends over 14 amino acids. Per the germline V gene, CDR1 is SQVTM and CDR2 is ANQGSEA. The CDR3 region has the DNA TGCAGCGGGGGGGGGGGGACAGGGGGCGGCGAAGCTTTCTTT. This translates into CSGGGGTGGGEAFF.

This clonotype was recorded at least ten times. The chain recombines TRBV7-2 with TRBJ1-1; D is undetermined. The CDR3 contains 13 residues. The V gene lost 5 bases and the J gene lost 0 bases, with 7 bases spanning the gap. Germline CDR1 SGHTA, CDR2 FQGNSA. CDR3 amino acids: CASSQQMNTEAFF. The DNA of the CDR3 is TGTGCCAGCAGCCAGCAGATGAACACTGAAGCTTTCTTT.

The sample holds many counts of this clonotype. The chain couples TRBV7-6 to TRBJ1-2; 7 bases agree with TRBD1. The CDR3 contains 18 residues. Germline loops: CDR1 SGHVS, CDR2 FNYEAQ. The ends lost 0 bases at V and 2 bases at J; junction bases unmatched: 12. CDR3 sequence reads: CASSLAEIETGRNYGYTF. The CDR3, as DNA: TGTGCCAGCAGCTTAGCGGAAATAGAGACAGGGAGGAACTATGGCTACACCTTC.

This clonotype occurred many times. The V and J genes are TRBV15 and TRBJ2-7; D perhaps matches TRBD2 (7 bases). Deletions cut 5 bases from V and 1 base from J, with 12 bases between. CDR1 and CDR2 (germline): LNHNV, YYDKDF (reference sequence). The CDR3 has 14 amino acids. CDR3 bases: TGTGCCACCAGCGGGGGGGCACGGTCCTACGAGCAGTACTTC. Its translation: CATSGGARSYEQYF. The complete variable domain, with remaining parts taken from reference TRBV15 and TRBJ2-7, reads DAMVIQNPRYQVTQFGKPVTLSCSQTLNHNVMYWYQQKSSQAPKLLFHYYDKDFNNEADTPDNFQSRRPNTSFCFLDIRSPGLGDTAMYLCATSGGARSYEQYFGPGTRLTVT.

This sequence joins TRBV6-2 or TRBV6-3 and TRBJ1-2; no firm D call. V lost 4 bases and J 4 bases, leaving 13 bases between the germline ends. Germline values: CDR1 MNHEY, CDR2 SVGEGT. The CDR3 runs to 14 residues. Here the CDR3 reads CASSFRGASYGYTF. CDR3 nucleotide sequence: TGTGCCAGCAGTTTCAGAGGAGCTAGCTATGGCTACACCTTC.

In this sample, this clonotype turned up many times. The CDR3 DNA reads TGCAGTGCTAGTGCCGGGAGGACCTATGGCTACACCTTC. Its protein is CSASAGRTYGYTF. The rearrangement links TRBV20-1 to TRBJ1-2, with unresolved D. The CDR3 covers 13 residues. Trimming removed 3 bases from V and 4 bases from J, with 12 bases in between. The V gene's germline CDR1 is DFQATT and CDR2 SNEGSKA (reference sequence).

In its sample, this clonotype was seen many times. The chain links TRBV7-8 to TRBJ2-7; 9 nucleotides match TRBD1. CDR1 is SGHVS, CDR2 FQNEAQ, per germline. V shed 2 bases and J 6 bases; nucleotides not matched to a gene: 11. The length of the CDR3 is 16 residues. CDR3 loop: CASSLPRDRVMFEQYF. In DNA form, the CDR3 reads TGTGCCAGCAGCTTACCCCGGGACAGGGTTATGTTCGAGCAGTACTTC.

With respect to this clonotype: A much larger clone differs from this one at a single base, so this may be a read error. This chain connects TRBV20-1 to TRBJ1-4; a possible D gene is TRBD1 (5 bases). The CDR3 contains 14 residues. Trimming cost V 5 bases and J 4 bases, with 14 bases left between them. Germline V gene lookup returns CDR1 DFQATT and CDR2 SNEGSKA (reference sequence). This chain's CDR3 is CSAHRRGRNEKLFF. The CDR3 DNA is TGCAGTGCTCATCGACGGGGACGTAATGAAAAACTGTTTTTT.

This clonotype has ten or more counts. This sequence joins TRBV9 and TRBJ2-7; D might be TRBD2 (5 bases). Germline values: CDR1 SGDLS, CDR2 YYNGEE. The V end lost 3 bases, the J end lost 3 bases, and 13 bases lay between the germline ends. This CDR3 comprises 14 residues. The CDR3 loop is CASSAGMGNYEQYF. The CDR3 DNA follows: TGTGCCAGCAGCGCCGGGATGGGAAACTACGAGCAGTACTTC.

Only a few counts were recorded for this clonotype. The chain joins TRBV6-6 to TRBJ1-2; 7 nucleotides line up with TRBD1. The V gene's germline CDR1 is MNHNY and CDR2 SVGAGI (reference sequence). This CDR3 is built from 15 residues. With 6 bases clipped from V and 1 base from J, the junction kept 8 bases outside the gene matches. For the CDR3, the DNA is TGTGCCAGCAGCCTAACAGGGGCGGGTAACTATGGCTACACCTTC. Amino acid sequence: CASSLTGAGNYGYTF.

J is TRBJ1-1 and V is TRBV18, with TRBD1 matching over 7 bases. Germline-derived CDR1 and CDR2 are KGHSH and LQKENI. V gave up 6 bases and J gave up 6 bases; unmatched junction bases: 19. CDR3 length: 17 residues. As DNA, the CDR3 is TGTGCCAGCTCTCCAGTTGTTACAGGGGTTATGATACCTGAAGCTTTCTTT. This encodes CASSPVVTGVMIPEAFF.

The V gene is TRBV12-3 or TRBV12-4, the J gene TRBJ2-1; the match to TRBD2 covers 8 bases. CDR3 length: 15 amino acids. Trimming at V came to 4 bases and at J to 10 bases, leaving 12 bases not matched to a gene. This CDR3 is CASSSDPGTSQEQFF. The CDR3, as DNA: TGTGCCAGCAGTTCCGACCCCGGGACTAGTCAAGAGCAGTTCTTC.

This clonotype was found many times. The chain has TRBV7-9 and TRBJ1-5; 7 bases line up with TRBD1. CDR1 is SEHNR and CDR2 is FQNEAQ in the germline V gene (reference sequence). Trimming took 3 bases from V and 3 from J; bases not matched to a gene: 8. This CDR3 is built from 16 residues. CDR3 bases: TGTGCCAGCAGCTTGGCTACAGGGGTGGACAATCAGCCCCAGCATTTT. Translated: CASSLATGVDNQPQHF.

The rearrangement joins TRBV5-5 to TRBJ2-7; 10 bases align to TRBD1. The germline V gene has CDR1 SGHKS and CDR2 YYEKEE (reference sequence). The ends lost 4 bases at V and 4 bases at J; junction bases unmatched: 11. The CDR3 length is 16 residues. CDR3 amino acids: CASSGTGTGDPYEQYF. In DNA form, the CDR3 reads TGTGCCAGCAGCGGCACCGGGACAGGGGACCCTTACGAGCAGTACTTC.

This clonotype showed up many times. The chain employs TRBV7-6 and TRBJ2-7, with unresolved D. Germline CDR1 reads SGHVS; CDR2 reads FNYEAQ. V lost 1 base and J lost 0, with 7 bases in between. The CDR3 is made up of 14 amino acids. The CDR3, as DNA: TGTGCCAGCAGCTTAGGACCGAACTCCTACGAGCAGTACTTC. It codes for CASSLGPNSYEQYF.

This clonotype has more than one count but fewer than ten. The chain carries TRBV14 and TRBJ1-1, with 7 nucleotides matching TRBD1. J gave up 3 bases and V 3 bases, and 7 bases lay outside the gene matches. From germline, CDR1 is SGHDN and CDR2 FVKESK. The CDR3 loop spans 15 amino acids. CDR3 residues: CASSHLGQSDTEAFF. The CDR3 region has the DNA TGTGCCAGCAGCCATTTGGGACAGTCGGACACTGAAGCTTTCTTT.

This clonotype occurred many times. V usage is TRBV6-2 or TRBV6-3 and J usage is TRBJ2-6, with a possible D match to TRBD2 (5 bases). This CDR3 contains 16 residues. The V end lost 0 bases, the J end lost 3 bases, and 9 bases lay between the germline ends. CDR1 and CDR2 (germline): MNHEY, SVGEGT. The CDR3 region is CASSYSLGSGANVLTF. DNA of the CDR3: TGTGCCAGCAGTTACTCGTTGGGGAGTGGGGCCAACGTCCTGACTTTC.

Ten or more counts support this clonotype. The CDR3 is CASSLGGRGGSRETQYF. The CDR3 DNA follows: TGTGCCAGCAGCTTAGGGGGGCGGGGAGGGAGTCGGGAGACCCAGTACTTC. J is TRBJ2-5 and V is TRBV11-2; TRBD2 might be the D (7 bases). The CDR3 spans 17 residues. Between the trimmed V and J ends, which lost 1 base and 5 bases, there was a span of 20 bases. CDR1 and CDR2 (germline): SGHAT, FQNNGV. Looking up the rest from reference TRBV11-2 and TRBJ2-5 gives the full variable domain: EAGVAQSPRYKIIEKRQSVAFWCNPISGHATLYWYQQILGQGPKLLIQFQNNGVVDDSQLPKDRFSAERLKGVDSTLKIQPAKLEDSAVYLCASSLGGRGGSRETQYFGPGTRLLVL.

The sample holds many counts of this clonotype. The chain uses TRBV29-1 and TRBJ2-7; no clear D gene. Germline loops: CDR1 SQVTM, CDR2 ANQGSEA. This CDR3 contains 15 residues. V dropped 6 bases and J dropped 0 bases, with 18 bases sitting between them. The CDR3 loop reads CSVPRADRSSYEQYF. CDR3 bases: TGCAGCGTCCCCCGCGCTGACCGTAGCTCCTACGAGCAGTACTTC.